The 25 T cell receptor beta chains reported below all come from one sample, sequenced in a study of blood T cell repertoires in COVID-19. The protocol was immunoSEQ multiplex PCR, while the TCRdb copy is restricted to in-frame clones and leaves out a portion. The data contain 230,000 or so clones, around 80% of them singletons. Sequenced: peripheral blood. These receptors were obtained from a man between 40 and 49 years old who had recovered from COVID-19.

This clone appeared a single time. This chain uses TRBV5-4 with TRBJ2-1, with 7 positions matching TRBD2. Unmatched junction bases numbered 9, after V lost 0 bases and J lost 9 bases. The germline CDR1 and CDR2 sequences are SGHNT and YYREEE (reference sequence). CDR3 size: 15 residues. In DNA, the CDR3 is TGTGCCAGCAGCTTGGAGACTAGCAGACCTGCTGAGCAGTTCTTC. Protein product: CASSLETSRPAEQFF.

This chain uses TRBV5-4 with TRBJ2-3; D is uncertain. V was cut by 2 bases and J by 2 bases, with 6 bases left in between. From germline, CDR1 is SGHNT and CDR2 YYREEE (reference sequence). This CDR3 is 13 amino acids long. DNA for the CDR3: TGTGCCAGCAGCTTATTAATCACAGATACGCAGTATTTT. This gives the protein CASSLLITDTQYF.

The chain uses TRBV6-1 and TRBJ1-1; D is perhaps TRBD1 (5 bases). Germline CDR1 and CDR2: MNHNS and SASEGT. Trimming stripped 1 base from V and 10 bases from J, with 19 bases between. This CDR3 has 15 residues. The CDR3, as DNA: TGTGCCAGCAGTGAAGATCCGGGACTGAGCGACGGAGCTTTCTTT. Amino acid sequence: CASSEDPGLSDGAFF.

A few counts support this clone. The CDR3 coding sequence is TGTGCCAGCAGCTTCGGGGACTCCTGGAGCACAGATACGCAGTATTTT. Its translation: CASSFGDSWSTDTQYF. The gene calls are TRBV7-2 and TRBJ2-3; D perhaps matches TRBD2 (6 bases). In germline, CDR1 is SGHTA, CDR2 FQGNSA. This CDR3 region has 16 residues. V gave up 3 bases and J gave up 0 bases, with 13 bases separating them. The full variable domain, in which reference TRBV7-2 and TRBJ2-3 provide the parts outside the CDR3, is GAGVSQSPSNKVTEKGKDVELRCDPISGHTALYWYRQSLGQGLEFLIYFQGNSAPDKSGLPSDRFSAERTGGSVSTLTIQRTQQEDSAVYLCASSFGDSWSTDTQYFGPGTRLTVL.

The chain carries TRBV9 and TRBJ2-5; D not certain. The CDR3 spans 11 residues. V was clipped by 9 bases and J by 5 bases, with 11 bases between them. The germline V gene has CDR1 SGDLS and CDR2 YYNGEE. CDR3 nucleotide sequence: TGTGCCAAAACGACCAGGGAGACCCAGTACTTC. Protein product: CAKTTRETQYF.

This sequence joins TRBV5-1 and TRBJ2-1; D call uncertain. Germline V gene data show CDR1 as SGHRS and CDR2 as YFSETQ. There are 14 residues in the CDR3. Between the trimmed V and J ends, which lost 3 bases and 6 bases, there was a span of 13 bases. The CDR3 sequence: CASSSGPGANEQFF. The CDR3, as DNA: TGCGCCAGCAGCTCCGGCCCCGGAGCCAATGAGCAGTTCTTC.

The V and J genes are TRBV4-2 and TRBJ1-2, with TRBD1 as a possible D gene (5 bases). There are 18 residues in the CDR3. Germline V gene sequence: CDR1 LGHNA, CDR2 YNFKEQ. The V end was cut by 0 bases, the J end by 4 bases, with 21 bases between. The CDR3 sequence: CASSQDLLQVRGAYGYTF. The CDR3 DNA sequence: TGTGCCAGCAGCCAAGATTTGTTACAGGTTCGAGGAGCCTATGGCTACACCTTC.

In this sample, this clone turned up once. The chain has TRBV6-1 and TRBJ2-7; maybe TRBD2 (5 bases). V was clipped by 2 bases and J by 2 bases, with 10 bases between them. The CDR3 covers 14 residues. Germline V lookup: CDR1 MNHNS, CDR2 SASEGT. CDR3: CASSESLVAYEQYF. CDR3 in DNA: TGTGCCAGCAGTGAATCACTAGTCGCCTACGAGCAGTACTTC.

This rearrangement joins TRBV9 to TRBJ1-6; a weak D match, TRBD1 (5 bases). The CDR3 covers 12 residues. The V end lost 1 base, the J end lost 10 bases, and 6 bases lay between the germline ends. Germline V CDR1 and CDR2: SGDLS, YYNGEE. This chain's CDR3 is CASSVTGSPLHF. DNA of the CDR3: TGTGCCAGCAGCGTAACAGGCTCACCCCTCCACTTT.

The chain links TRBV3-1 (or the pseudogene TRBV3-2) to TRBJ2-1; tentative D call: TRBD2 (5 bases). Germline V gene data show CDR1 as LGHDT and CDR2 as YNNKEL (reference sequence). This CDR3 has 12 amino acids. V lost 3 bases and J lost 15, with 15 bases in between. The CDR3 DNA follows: TGTGCCAGCAGCCACGAAAGGGAGATCTGGTTCTTC. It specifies CASSHEREIWFF.

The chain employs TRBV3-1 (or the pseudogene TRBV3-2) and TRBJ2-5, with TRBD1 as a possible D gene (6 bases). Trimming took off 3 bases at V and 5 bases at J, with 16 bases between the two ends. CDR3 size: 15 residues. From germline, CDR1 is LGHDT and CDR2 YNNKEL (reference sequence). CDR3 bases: TGTGCCAGCAGCCAGTTTACAGGGAACCGGGAGACCCAGTACTTC. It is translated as CASSQFTGNRETQYF.

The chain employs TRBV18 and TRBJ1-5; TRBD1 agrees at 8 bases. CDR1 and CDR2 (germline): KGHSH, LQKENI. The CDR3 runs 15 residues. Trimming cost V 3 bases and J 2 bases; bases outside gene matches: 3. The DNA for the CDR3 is TGTGCCAGCTCACCGATACAGGGGGGCAATCAGCCCCAGCATTTT. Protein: CASSPIQGGNQPQHF.

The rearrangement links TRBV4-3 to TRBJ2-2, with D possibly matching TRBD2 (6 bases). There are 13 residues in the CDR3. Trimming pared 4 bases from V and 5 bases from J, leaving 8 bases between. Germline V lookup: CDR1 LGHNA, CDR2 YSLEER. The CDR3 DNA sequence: TGCGCCAGCAGCCCCCGGGGGACCGGGGAGCTGTTTTTT. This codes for CASSPRGTGELFF.

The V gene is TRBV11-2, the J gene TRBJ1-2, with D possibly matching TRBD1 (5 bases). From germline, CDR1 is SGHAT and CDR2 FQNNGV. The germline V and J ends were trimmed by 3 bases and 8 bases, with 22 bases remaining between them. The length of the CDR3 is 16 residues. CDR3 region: CASSFIPQQGRWGYTF. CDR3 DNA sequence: TGTGCCAGCAGCTTTATCCCCCAGCAGGGCCGGTGGGGCTACACCTTC. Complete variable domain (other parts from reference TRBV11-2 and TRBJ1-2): EAGVAQSPRYKIIEKRQSVAFWCNPISGHATLYWYQQILGQGPKLLIQFQNNGVVDDSQLPKDRFSAERLKGVDSTLKIQPAKLEDSAVYLCASSFIPQQGRWGYTFGSGTRLTVV.

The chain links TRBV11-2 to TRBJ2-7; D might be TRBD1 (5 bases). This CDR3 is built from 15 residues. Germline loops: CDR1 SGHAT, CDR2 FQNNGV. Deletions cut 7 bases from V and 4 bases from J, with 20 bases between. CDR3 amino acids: CASTASIGAGYEQYF. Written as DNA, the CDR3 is TGTGCCAGCACCGCGTCGATTGGTGCAGGGTACGAGCAGTACTTC.

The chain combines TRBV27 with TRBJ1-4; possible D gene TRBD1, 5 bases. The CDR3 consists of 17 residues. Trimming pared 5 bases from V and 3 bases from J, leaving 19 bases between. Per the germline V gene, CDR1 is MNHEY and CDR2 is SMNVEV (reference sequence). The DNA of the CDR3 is TGTGCCAGCAGTCCAGGGAGGGGAAAGTCGGCTAATGAAAAACTGTTTTTT. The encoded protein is CASSPGRGKSANEKLFF.

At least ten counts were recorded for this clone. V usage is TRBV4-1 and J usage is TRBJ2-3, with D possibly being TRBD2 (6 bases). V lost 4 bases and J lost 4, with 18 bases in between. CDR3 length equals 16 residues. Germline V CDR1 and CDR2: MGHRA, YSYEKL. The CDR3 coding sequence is TGCGCCAGCAGCCTTCTACCTAGCGTCGGGGCAGATACGCAGTATTTT. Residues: CASSLLPSVGADTQYF.

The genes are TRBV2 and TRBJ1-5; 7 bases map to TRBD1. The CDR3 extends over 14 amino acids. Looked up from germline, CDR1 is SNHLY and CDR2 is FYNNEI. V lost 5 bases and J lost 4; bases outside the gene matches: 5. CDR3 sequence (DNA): TGTGCCAGCAGTCGACAGGGACAGAATCAGCCCCAGCATTTT. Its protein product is CASSRQGQNQPQHF.

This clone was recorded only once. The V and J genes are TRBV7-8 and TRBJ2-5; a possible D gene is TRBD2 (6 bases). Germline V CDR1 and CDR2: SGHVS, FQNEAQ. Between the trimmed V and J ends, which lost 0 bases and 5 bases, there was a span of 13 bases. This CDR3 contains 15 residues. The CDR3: CASSLATSSAETQYF. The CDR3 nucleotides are TGTGCCAGCAGCTTAGCGACTAGTAGTGCCGAGACCCAGTACTTC.

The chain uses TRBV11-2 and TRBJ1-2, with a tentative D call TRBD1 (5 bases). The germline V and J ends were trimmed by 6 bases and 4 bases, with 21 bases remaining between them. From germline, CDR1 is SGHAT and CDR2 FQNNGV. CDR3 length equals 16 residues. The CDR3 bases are TGTGCCAGCAGAGGGGCCCTAGGGCCAACGGGCTATGGCTACACCTTC. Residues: CASRGALGPTGYGYTF. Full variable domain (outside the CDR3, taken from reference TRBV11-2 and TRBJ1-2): EAGVAQSPRYKIIEKRQSVAFWCNPISGHATLYWYQQILGQGPKLLIQFQNNGVVDDSQLPKDRFSAERLKGVDSTLKIQPAKLEDSAVYLCASRGALGPTGYGYTFGSGTRLTVV.

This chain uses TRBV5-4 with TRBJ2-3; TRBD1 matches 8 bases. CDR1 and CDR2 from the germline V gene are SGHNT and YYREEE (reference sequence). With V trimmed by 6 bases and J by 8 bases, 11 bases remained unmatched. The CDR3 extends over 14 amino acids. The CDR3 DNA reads TGTGCCAGCAATTTTGGGGACAGGCGTGGTACGCAGTATTTT. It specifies CASNFGDRRGTQYF.

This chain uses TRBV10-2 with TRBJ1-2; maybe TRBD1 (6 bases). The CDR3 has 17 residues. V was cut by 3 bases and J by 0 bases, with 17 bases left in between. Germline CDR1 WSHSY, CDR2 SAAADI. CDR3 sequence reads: CASSDRKKTGPNYGYTF. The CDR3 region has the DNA TGCGCCAGCAGTGACCGAAAGAAGACAGGACCTAACTATGGCTACACCTTC.

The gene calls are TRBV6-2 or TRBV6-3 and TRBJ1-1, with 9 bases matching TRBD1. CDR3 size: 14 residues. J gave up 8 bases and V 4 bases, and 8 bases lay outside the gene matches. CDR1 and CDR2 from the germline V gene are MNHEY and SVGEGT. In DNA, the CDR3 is TGTGCCAGCAGTTCCCCGGGGACAGGGCAAGAAGCTTTCTTT. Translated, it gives CASSSPGTGQEAFF.

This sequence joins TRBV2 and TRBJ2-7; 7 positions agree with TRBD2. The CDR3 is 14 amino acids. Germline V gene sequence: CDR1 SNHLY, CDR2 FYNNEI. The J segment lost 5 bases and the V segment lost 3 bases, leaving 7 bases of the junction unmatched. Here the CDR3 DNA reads TGTGCCAGCAGTGAGTGGGGGGGTAACAACGAGCAGTACTTC. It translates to CASSEWGGNNEQYF.

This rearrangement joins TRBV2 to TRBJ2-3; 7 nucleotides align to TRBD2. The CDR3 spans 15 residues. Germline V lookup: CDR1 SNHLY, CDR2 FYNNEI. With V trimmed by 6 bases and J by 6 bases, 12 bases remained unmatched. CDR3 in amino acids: CASRLLAAFADTQYF. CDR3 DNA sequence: TGTGCCAGCAGGCTCCTAGCGGCGTTCGCGGATACGCAGTATTTT.